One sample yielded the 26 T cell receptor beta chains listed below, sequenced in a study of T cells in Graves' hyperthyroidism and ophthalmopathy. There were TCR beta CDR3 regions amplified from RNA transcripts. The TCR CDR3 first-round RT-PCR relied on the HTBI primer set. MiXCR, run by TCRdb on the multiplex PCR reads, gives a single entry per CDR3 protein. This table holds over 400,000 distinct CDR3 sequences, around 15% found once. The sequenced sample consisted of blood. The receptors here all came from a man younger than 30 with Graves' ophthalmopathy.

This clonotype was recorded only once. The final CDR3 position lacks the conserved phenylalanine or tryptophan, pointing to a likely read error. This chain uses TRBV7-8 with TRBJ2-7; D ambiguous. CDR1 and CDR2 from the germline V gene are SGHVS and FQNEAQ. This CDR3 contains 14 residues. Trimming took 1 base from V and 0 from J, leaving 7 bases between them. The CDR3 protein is CASSLDPGSYEQYL. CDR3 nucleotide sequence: TGTGCCAGCAGCTTAGATCCAGGCTCCTACGAGCAGTACCTC.

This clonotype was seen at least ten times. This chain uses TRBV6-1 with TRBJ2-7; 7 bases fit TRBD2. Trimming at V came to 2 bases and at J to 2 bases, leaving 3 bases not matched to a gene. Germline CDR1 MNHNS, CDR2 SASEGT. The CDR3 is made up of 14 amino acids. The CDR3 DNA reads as TGTGCCAGCAGTGAACGGGGACTAACCTACGAGCAGTACTTC. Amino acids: CASSERGLTYEQYF.

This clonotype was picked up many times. The chain's CDR3 is CASSLGGDSNQPQHF. CDR3 nucleotide sequence: TGTGCCAGCAGCTTAGGCGGTGATAGCAATCAGCCCCAGCATTTT. V gene TRBV11-3 combines with J gene TRBJ1-5; D is ambiguous. The CDR3 consists of 15 residues. CDR1 and CDR2 from the germline V gene are SGHNT and YENEEA. The V gene lost 1 base and the J gene lost 0 bases, with 7 bases spanning the gap.

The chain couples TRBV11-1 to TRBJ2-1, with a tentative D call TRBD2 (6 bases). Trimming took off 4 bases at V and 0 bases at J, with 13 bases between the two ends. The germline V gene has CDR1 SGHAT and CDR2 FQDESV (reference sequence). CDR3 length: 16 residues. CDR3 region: CASSWGGGSSYNEQFF. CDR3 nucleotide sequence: TGTGCCAGCAGCTGGGGCGGAGGGAGCTCCTACAATGAGCAGTTCTTC. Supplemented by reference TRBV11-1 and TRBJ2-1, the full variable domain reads EAEVAQSPRYKITEKSQAVAFWCDPISGHATLYWYRQILGQGPELLVQFQDESVVDDSQLPKDRFSAERLKGVDSTLKIQPAELGDSAMYLCASSWGGGSSYNEQFFGPGTRLTVL.

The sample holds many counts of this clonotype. This CDR3 reads CASSLSGNEQFF. In DNA, the CDR3 is TGTGCCAGCAGCTTAAGCGGCAATGAGCAGTTCTTC. The genes are TRBV11-2 and TRBJ2-1; TRBD2 might be the D (5 bases). Between the trimmed V and J ends, which lost 2 bases and 6 bases, there was a span of 5 bases. Germline V CDR1 and CDR2: SGHAT, FQNNGV. This CDR3 spans 12 amino acids.

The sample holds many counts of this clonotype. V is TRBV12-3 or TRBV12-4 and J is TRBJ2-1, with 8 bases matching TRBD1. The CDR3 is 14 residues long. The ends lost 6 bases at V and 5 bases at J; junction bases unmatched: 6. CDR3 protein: CASRGTGRNNEQFF. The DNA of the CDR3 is TGTGCCAGCAGGGGGACAGGACGAAACAATGAGCAGTTCTTC.

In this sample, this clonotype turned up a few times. In DNA form, the CDR3 reads TGTGCCAGCAGTCTTAGCGGGGGCTACAATGAGCAGTTCTTC. This encodes CASSLSGGYNEQFF. This chain joins TRBV14 and TRBJ2-1; 9 positions agree with TRBD2. The CDR3 is made up of 14 amino acids. CDR1 and CDR2 (germline): SGHDN, FVKESK. V shed 6 bases and J 3 bases; nucleotides not matched to a gene: 3.

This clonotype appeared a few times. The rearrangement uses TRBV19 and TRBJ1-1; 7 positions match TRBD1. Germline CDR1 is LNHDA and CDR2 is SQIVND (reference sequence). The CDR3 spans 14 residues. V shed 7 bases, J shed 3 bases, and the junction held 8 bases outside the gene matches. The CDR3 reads CASTLTGWDTEAFF. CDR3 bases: TGTGCCAGTACCCTGACAGGGTGGGACACTGAAGCTTTCTTT.

The CDR3, as DNA: TGTGCCAGCAGTTTCTCGGAGGAAAAACTGTTTTTT. This sequence encodes CASSFSEEKLFF. The chain employs TRBV6-2 or TRBV6-3 and TRBJ1-4, with no clear D. Germline CDR1 MNHEY, CDR2 SVGEGT. V gave up 4 bases and J gave up 8 bases, with 8 bases separating them. CDR3 length equals 12 residues.

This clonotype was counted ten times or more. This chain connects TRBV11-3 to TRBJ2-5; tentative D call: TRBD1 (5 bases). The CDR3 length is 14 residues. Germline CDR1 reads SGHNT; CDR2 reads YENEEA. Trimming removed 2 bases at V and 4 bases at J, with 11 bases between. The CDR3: CASSLLSRAETQYF. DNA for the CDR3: TGTGCCAGCAGCTTACTCTCCAGGGCAGAGACCCAGTACTTC. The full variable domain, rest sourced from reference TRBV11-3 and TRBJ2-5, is EAGVVQSPRYKIIEKKQPVAFWCNPISGHNTLYWYLQNLGQGPELLIRYENEEAVDDSQLPKDRFSAERLKGVDSTLKIQPAELGDSAVYLCASSLLSRAETQYFGPGTRLLVL.

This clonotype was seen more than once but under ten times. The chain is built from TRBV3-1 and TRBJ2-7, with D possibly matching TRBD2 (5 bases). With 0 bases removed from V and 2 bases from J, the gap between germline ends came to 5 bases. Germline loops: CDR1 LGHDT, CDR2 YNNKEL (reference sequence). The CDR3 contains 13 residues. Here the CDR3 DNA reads TGTGCCAGCAGCCAAGACGGGGCCTACGAGCAGTACTTC. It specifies CASSQDGAYEQYF.

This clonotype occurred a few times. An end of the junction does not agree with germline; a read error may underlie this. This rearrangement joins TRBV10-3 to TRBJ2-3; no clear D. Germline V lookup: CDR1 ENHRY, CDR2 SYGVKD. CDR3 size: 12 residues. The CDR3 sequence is CAISGPADAQYF. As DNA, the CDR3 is TGTGCCATCAGTGGACCCGCAGATGCGCAGTATTTT.

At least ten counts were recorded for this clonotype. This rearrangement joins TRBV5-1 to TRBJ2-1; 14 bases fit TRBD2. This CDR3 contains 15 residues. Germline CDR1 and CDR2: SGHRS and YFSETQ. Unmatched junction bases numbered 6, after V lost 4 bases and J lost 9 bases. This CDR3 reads CASSRGTSGGGEQFF. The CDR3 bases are TGCGCCAGCAGCCGTGGGACTAGCGGGGGCGGTGAGCAGTTCTTC.

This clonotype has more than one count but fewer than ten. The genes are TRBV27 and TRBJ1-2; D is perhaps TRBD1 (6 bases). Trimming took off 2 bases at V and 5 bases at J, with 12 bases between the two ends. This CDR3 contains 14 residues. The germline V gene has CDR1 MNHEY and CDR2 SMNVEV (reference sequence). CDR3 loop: CASSLRAGQYGYTF. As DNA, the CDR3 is TGTGCCAGCAGTTTAAGGGCCGGACAGTATGGCTACACCTTC.

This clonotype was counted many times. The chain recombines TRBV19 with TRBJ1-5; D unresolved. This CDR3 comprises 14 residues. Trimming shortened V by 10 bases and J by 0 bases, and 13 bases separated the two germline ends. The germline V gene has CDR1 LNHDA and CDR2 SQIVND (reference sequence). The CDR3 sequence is CATSDTISNQPQHF. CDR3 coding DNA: TGTGCCACCTCAGACACCATTAGCAATCAGCCCCAGCATTTT.

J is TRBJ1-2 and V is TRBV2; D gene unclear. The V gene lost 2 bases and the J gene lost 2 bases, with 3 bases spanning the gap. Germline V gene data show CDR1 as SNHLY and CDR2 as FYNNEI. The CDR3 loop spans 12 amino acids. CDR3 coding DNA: TGTGCCAGCAGTGAACCCAACTATGGCTACACCTTC. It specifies CASSEPNYGYTF.

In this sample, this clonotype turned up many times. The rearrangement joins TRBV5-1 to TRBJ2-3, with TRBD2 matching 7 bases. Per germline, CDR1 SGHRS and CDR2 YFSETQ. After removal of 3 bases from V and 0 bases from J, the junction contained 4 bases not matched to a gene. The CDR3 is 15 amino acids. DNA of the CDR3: TGCGCCAGCAGCTCAGCGGGACCTAGCACAGATACGCAGTATTTT. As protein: CASSSAGPSTDTQYF.

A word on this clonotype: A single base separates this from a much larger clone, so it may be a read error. CDR3 bases: TGTGCCAGCAGAGACTCCGGGACAACCTACAATGAGCAGTTCTTC. This sequence encodes CASRDSGTTYNEQFF. The chain couples TRBV28 to TRBJ2-1, with D perhaps matching TRBD1 (6 bases). V was cut by 6 bases and J by 2 bases, with 14 bases left in between. In germline, CDR1 is MDHEN, CDR2 SYDVKM. This CDR3 spans 15 amino acids. The variable domain in full, completed from reference TRBV28 and TRBJ2-1, reads DVKVTQSSRYLVKRTGEKVFLECVQDMDHENMFWYRQDPGLGLRLIYFSYDVKMKEKGDIPEGYSVSREKKERFSLILESASTNQTSMYLCASRDSGTTYNEQFFGPGTRLTVL.

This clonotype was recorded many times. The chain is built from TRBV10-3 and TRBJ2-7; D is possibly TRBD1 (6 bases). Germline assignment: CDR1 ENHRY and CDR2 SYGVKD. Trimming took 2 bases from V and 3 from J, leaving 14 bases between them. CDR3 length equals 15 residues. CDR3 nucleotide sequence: TGTGCCATCAGTGAGGGTCAGGGGAAAAACTACGAGCAGTACTTC. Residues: CAISEGQGKNYEQYF.

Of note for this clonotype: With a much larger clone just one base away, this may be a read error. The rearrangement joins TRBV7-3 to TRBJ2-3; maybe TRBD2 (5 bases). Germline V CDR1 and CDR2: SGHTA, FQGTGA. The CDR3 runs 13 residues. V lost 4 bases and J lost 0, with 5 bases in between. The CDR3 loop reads CASSWTSTDTQYF. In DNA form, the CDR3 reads TGTGCCAGCAGCTGGACTAGCACAGATACGCAGTATTTT.

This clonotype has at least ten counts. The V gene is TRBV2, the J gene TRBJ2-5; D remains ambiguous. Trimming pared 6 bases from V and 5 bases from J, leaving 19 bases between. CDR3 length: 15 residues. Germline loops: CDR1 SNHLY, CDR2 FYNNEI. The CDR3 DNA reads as TGTGCCAGCAGCGAATCCGGGTTCCAATTTGAGACCCAGTACTTC. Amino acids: CASSESGFQFETQYF.

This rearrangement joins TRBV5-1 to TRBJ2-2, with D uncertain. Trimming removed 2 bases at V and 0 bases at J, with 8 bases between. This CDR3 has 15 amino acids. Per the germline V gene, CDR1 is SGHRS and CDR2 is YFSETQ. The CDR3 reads CASSFGNTNTGELFF. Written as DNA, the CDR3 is TGCGCCAGCAGCTTTGGGAACACGAACACCGGGGAGCTGTTTTTT.

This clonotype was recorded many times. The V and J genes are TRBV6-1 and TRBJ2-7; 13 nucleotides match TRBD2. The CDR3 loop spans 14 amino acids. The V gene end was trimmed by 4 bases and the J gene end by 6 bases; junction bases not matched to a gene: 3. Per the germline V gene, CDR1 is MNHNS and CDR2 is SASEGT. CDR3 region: CASSGTSGRGEQYF. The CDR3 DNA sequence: TGTGCCAGCAGTGGAACTAGCGGGAGGGGCGAGCAGTACTTC.

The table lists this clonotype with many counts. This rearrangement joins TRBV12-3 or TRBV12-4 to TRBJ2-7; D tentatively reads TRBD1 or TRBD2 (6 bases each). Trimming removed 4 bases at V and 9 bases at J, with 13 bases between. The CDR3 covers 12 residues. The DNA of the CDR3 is TGTGCCAGCAGTTCGGATCCGGGGGCGCAGTACTTC. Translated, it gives CASSSDPGAQYF.

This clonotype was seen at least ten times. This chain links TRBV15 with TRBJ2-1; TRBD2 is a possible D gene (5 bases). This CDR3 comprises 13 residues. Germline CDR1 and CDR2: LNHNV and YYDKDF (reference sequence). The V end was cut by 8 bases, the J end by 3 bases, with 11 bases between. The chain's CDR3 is CATSMRDYNEQFF. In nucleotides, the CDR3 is TGTGCCACCTCGATGAGGGACTACAATGAGCAGTTCTTC.

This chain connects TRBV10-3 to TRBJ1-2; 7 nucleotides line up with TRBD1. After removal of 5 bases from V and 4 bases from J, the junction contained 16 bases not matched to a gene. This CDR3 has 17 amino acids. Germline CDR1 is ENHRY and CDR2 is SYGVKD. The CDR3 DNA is TGTGCCATCAGTCTTTCGGACACAGGGGATACGATCTATGGCTACACCTTC. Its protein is CAISLSDTGDTIYGYTF.